The rows below give T cell receptor beta chains drawn from one sample of a study of blood T cell repertoires in COVID-19. Generated by immunoSEQ multiplex PCR, the TCRdb table keeps only in-frame clones and is missing some. The sample has more than 200,000 clones, about 82% seen once. Sample: peripheral blood. All receptors come from a woman of 80 years or more with acute or convalescent COVID-19. Both conserved end residues are part of each CDR3. Each record gives: D gene, J gene, V gene, clone size, CDR3 protein, CDR3 DNA. D genes are given only for firm matches. Rows give clone size only sometimes, using once, few, many, or a class for an expanded clone.

D gene: NA; J gene: TRBJ2-7; V gene: TRBV3-1/TRBV3-2; clone size: NA; CDR3 protein: CASSQASSSNTYEQYF; CDR3 DNA: TGTGCCAGCAGCCAAGCAAGCTCCTCCAATACCTACGAGCAGTACTTC
D gene: TRBD1; J gene: TRBJ2-7; V gene: TRBV30; clone size: NA; CDR3 protein: CAWGGTGAGQQYF; CDR3 DNA: TGTGCCTGGGGGGGGACAGGGGCAGGCCAGCAGTACTTC
D gene: TRBD2; J gene: TRBJ2-1; V gene: TRBV30; clone size: NA; CDR3 protein: CAWSVRIAGTYNEQFF; CDR3 DNA: TGTGCCTGGAGTGTCCGCATAGCGGGAACCTACAATGAGCAGTTCTTC
D gene: NA; J gene: TRBJ2-7; V gene: TRBV27; clone size: few; CDR3 protein: CASSLSWQVIAYEQYF; CDR3 DNA: TGTGCCAGCAGTTTATCGTGGCAGGTAATCGCCTACGAGCAGTACTTC
D gene: TRBD1; J gene: TRBJ1-2; V gene: TRBV9; clone size: NA; CDR3 protein: CASSAPGQIIGYTF; CDR3 DNA: TGTGCCAGCAGCGCGCCGGGACAGATTATCGGCTACACCTTC
D gene: NA; J gene: TRBJ2-7; V gene: TRBV6-5; clone size: NA; CDR3 protein: CASRLSGDIYEQYF; CDR3 DNA: TGTGCCAGCCGACTGAGCGGAGACATCTACGAGCAGTACTTC
D gene: TRBD1; J gene: TRBJ2-2; V gene: TRBV11-3; clone size: once; CDR3 protein: CASSFDTGATGELFF; CDR3 DNA: TGTGCCAGCAGTTTTGATACAGGGGCCACCGGGGAGCTGTTTTTT
D gene: TRBD2; J gene: TRBJ2-1; V gene: TRBV28; clone size: NA; CDR3 protein: CASSPGLAGGVGNEQFF; CDR3 DNA: TGTGCCAGCAGTCCGGGACTAGCGGGAGGAGTAGGCAATGAGCAGTTCTTC
D gene: NA; J gene: TRBJ2-7; V gene: TRBV2; clone size: NA; CDR3 protein: CASSVGRPYEQYF; CDR3 DNA: TGTGCCAGCAGTGTAGGCAGGCCCTACGAGCAGTACTTC
D gene: TRBD1; J gene: TRBJ1-2; V gene: TRBV30; clone size: NA; CDR3 protein: CAWSQTGGVGYTF; CDR3 DNA: TGTGCCTGGAGTCAGACAGGGGGCGTGGGCTACACCTTC
D gene: NA; J gene: TRBJ2-7; V gene: TRBV4-3; clone size: NA; CDR3 protein: CASSQDSAGVYEQYF; CDR3 DNA: TGCGCCAGCAGCCAAGATAGTGCAGGGGTCTACGAGCAGTACTTC
D gene: TRBD1; J gene: TRBJ1-5; V gene: TRBV19; clone size: NA; CDR3 protein: CASSMGPPGQGNQPQHF; CDR3 DNA: TGTGCCAGTAGTATGGGACCCCCGGGACAGGGAAATCAGCCCCAGCATTTT
D gene: TRBD1; J gene: TRBJ2-3; V gene: TRBV5-4; clone size: NA; CDR3 protein: CASTLTGVVDTQYF; CDR3 DNA: TGTGCCAGCACCCTGACAGGGGTAGTCGATACGCAGTATTTT
D gene: TRBD2; J gene: TRBJ2-1; V gene: TRBV11-1; clone size: NA; CDR3 protein: CASRTLAGGYNEQFF; CDR3 DNA: TGTGCCAGCAGAACACTAGCGGGGGGCTACAATGAGCAGTTCTTC
D gene: NA; J gene: TRBJ1-2; V gene: TRBV5-8; clone size: NA; CDR3 protein: CASSLLGYTF; CDR3 DNA: TGTGCCAGCAGCTTGCTTGGCTACACCTTC
D gene: TRBD2; J gene: TRBJ2-5; V gene: TRBV3-1/TRBV3-2; clone size: NA; CDR3 protein: CASSEGTSGGITQYF; CDR3 DNA: TGTGCCAGCAGCGAGGGGACTAGCGGGGGGATAACCCAGTACTTC
D gene: NA; J gene: TRBJ1-2; V gene: TRBV28; clone size: NA; CDR3 protein: CASSSMGAGANYGYTF; CDR3 DNA: TGTGCCAGCAGTTCCATGGGGGCGGGAGCTAACTATGGCTACACCTTC
D gene: NA; J gene: TRBJ2-3; V gene: TRBV9; clone size: NA; CDR3 protein: CASTRTGLAGPSTDTQYF; CDR3 DNA: TGTGCCAGCACCCGCACAGGGTTAGCGGGTCCTAGCACAGATACGCAGTATTTT
D gene: NA; J gene: TRBJ2-1; V gene: TRBV13; clone size: NA; CDR3 protein: CASSLDRISSYNEQFF; CDR3 DNA: TGTGCCAGCAGCTTAGACAGAATTAGCTCCTACAATGAGCAGTTCTTC
D gene: NA; J gene: TRBJ1-3; V gene: TRBV7-9; clone size: NA; CDR3 protein: CASSLTGSGNTIYF; CDR3 DNA: TGTGCCAGCAGCTTAACGGGTTCTGGAAACACCATATATTTT
D gene: TRBD2; J gene: TRBJ2-1; V gene: TRBV10-2; clone size: once; CDR3 protein: CASAGTSGSYEQFF; CDR3 DNA: TGCGCCAGCGCCGGGACTAGCGGGAGCTATGAGCAGTTCTTC
D gene: NA; J gene: TRBJ2-1; V gene: TRBV11-2; clone size: once; CDR3 protein: CASSFGGGLNEQFF; CDR3 DNA: TGTGCCAGCAGCTTTGGGGGGGGCCTGAATGAGCAGTTCTTC
D gene: TRBD1; J gene: TRBJ2-5; V gene: TRBV5-1; clone size: NA; CDR3 protein: CASSSGDRVETQYF; CDR3 DNA: TGCGCCAGCAGCTCGGGGGACAGGGTAGAGACCCAGTACTTC
D gene: NA; J gene: TRBJ1-3; V gene: TRBV11-3; clone size: NA; CDR3 protein: CASSQGALYSGNTIYF; CDR3 DNA: TGTGCCAGCAGCCAAGGGGCCCTGTACTCTGGAAACACCATATATTTT
D gene: TRBD1; J gene: TRBJ2-4; V gene: TRBV5-6; clone size: NA; CDR3 protein: CASNLDRANFLLAKNIQYF; CDR3 DNA: TGTGCCAGCAACTTGGACAGGGCGAACTTCCTTCTAGCCAAAAACATTCAGTACTTC
D gene: TRBD2; J gene: TRBJ2-7; V gene: TRBV18; clone size: NA; CDR3 protein: CASSPKPPPAGAGEQYF; CDR3 DNA: TGTGCCAGCTCACCAAAGCCCCCTCCAGCGGGAGCGGGCGAGCAGTACTTC
D gene: NA; J gene: TRBJ2-5; V gene: TRBV7-9; clone size: NA; CDR3 protein: CASSADITIETQYF; CDR3 DNA: TGTGCCAGCAGCGCCGACATAACCATAGAGACCCAGTACTTC
D gene: NA; J gene: TRBJ1-1; V gene: TRBV19; clone size: NA; CDR3 protein: CASSPAGGVTEAFF; CDR3 DNA: TGTGCCAGTAGTCCGGCCGGCGGAGTCACTGAAGCTTTCTTT
D gene: NA; J gene: TRBJ1-1; V gene: TRBV10-3; clone size: NA; CDR3 protein: CAISEGGTTSFFF; CDR3 DNA: TGTGCCATCAGTGAGGGGGGCACGACATCTTTTTTCTTT
D gene: NA; J gene: TRBJ2-2; V gene: TRBV6-6; clone size: NA; CDR3 protein: CASSVALVGTGELFF; CDR3 DNA: TGTGCCAGCAGCGTGGCCCTAGTTGGCACCGGGGAGCTGTTTTTT
D gene: NA; J gene: TRBJ1-1; V gene: TRBV6-6; clone size: NA; CDR3 protein: CASSYAGNTEAFF; CDR3 DNA: TGTGCCAGCAGTTACGCCGGGAACACTGAAGCTTTCTTT
D gene: NA; J gene: TRBJ1-1; V gene: TRBV21-1; clone size: few; CDR3 protein: CASSPRGAAEAFF; CDR3 DNA: TGTGCCAGCAGCCCCAGGGGAGCGGCTGAAGCTTTCTTT
D gene: NA; J gene: TRBJ1-1; V gene: TRBV5-6; clone size: few; CDR3 protein: CASSLVSSDTEAFF; CDR3 DNA: TGTGCCAGCAGCTTGGTTTCGTCGGACACTGAAGCTTTCTTT
D gene: NA; J gene: TRBJ1-4; V gene: TRBV19; clone size: once; CDR3 protein: CATSSNKQGWEKLFF; CDR3 DNA: TGTGCCACCTCTTCGAATAAGCAGGGATGGGAAAAACTGTTTTTT
D gene: TRBD2; J gene: TRBJ2-3; V gene: TRBV11-3; clone size: NA; CDR3 protein: CASRGGGMYADTQYF; CDR3 DNA: TGTGCCAGCAGGGGCGGGGGGATGTACGCAGATACGCAGTATTTT
D gene: NA; J gene: TRBJ2-7; V gene: TRBV11-2; clone size: NA; CDR3 protein: CASSLTLMYSPSYEQYF; CDR3 DNA: TGTGCCAGCAGCTTAACGCTTATGTACTCTCCCTCCTACGAGCAGTACTTC
D gene: NA; J gene: TRBJ2-1; V gene: TRBV6-5; clone size: NA; CDR3 protein: CASSYAGGTFYNEQFF; CDR3 DNA: TGTGCCAGCAGTTACGCCGGGGGTACGTTCTACAATGAGCAGTTCTTC
D gene: NA; J gene: TRBJ1-1; V gene: TRBV29-1; clone size: NA; CDR3 protein: CSASEGNTEAFF; CDR3 DNA: TGCAGCGCCTCGGAGGGGAACACTGAAGCTTTCTTT
D gene: NA; J gene: TRBJ2-5; V gene: TRBV19; clone size: NA; CDR3 protein: CASSLQGPQETQYF; CDR3 DNA: TGTGCCAGTAGTCTCCAGGGCCCCCAAGAGACCCAGTACTTC
D gene: NA; J gene: TRBJ1-4; V gene: TRBV5-1; clone size: NA; CDR3 protein: CASGSQVGTNEKLFF; CDR3 DNA: TGCGCCAGCGGTTCCCAAGTCGGAACTAATGAAAAACTGTTTTTT
D gene: NA; J gene: TRBJ2-3; V gene: TRBV18; clone size: few; CDR3 protein: CASSPAADTQYF; CDR3 DNA: TGTGCCAGCTCACCAGCAGCAGATACGCAGTATTTT
D gene: NA; J gene: TRBJ1-1; V gene: TRBV11-3; clone size: NA; CDR3 protein: CASSSQDGGGNTEAFF; CDR3 DNA: TGTGCCAGCAGCAGCCAGGACGGAGGAGGGAACACTGAAGCTTTCTTT
D gene: TRBD2; J gene: TRBJ2-3; V gene: TRBV3-1/TRBV3-2; clone size: NA; CDR3 protein: CASSLSTSGGQYF; CDR3 DNA: TGTGCCAGCAGCCTCTCGACTAGCGGGGGGCAGTATTTT
D gene: NA; J gene: TRBJ1-1; V gene: TRBV6-5; clone size: once; CDR3 protein: CASNPHRDAEAFF; CDR3 DNA: TGTGCCAGCAACCCACACAGGGATGCTGAAGCTTTCTTT
D gene: NA; J gene: TRBJ1-1; V gene: TRBV9; clone size: NA; CDR3 protein: CASSVDGATTGRTEAFF; CDR3 DNA: TGTGCCAGCAGCGTAGACGGTGCGACTACGGGAAGGACTGAAGCTTTCTTT
D gene: NA; J gene: TRBJ1-1; V gene: TRBV29-1; clone size: few; CDR3 protein: CSVRENTEAFF; CDR3 DNA: TGCAGCGTTAGAGAGAACACTGAAGCTTTCTTT
D gene: NA; J gene: TRBJ2-5; V gene: TRBV3-1/TRBV3-2; clone size: few; CDR3 protein: CARRGRGGGAETQYF; CDR3 DNA: TGTGCCCGCAGGGGGCGGGGGGGCGGCGCGGAGACCCAGTACTTC
D gene: NA; J gene: TRBJ1-5; V gene: TRBV6-5; clone size: NA; CDR3 protein: CASGRSSNQPQHF; CDR3 DNA: TGTGCCAGCGGGAGGTCTAGCAATCAGCCCCAGCATTTT
D gene: NA; J gene: TRBJ1-6; V gene: TRBV30; clone size: once; CDR3 protein: CAWSPGLQNSPLHF; CDR3 DNA: TGTGCCTGGAGCCCGGGACTCCAGAATTCACCCCTCCACTTT
D gene: TRBD1; J gene: TRBJ1-2; V gene: TRBV5-6; clone size: NA; CDR3 protein: CASSLGQGVYYGYTF; CDR3 DNA: TGTGCCAGCAGCTTGGGACAGGGGGTTTACTATGGCTACACCTTC